This T cell receptor beta chain was identified during a study of spatial heterogeneity in lung cancer. Time point here: sample taken at primary tumor resection. Unsorted samples of tumor, nontumor lung or frozen PBMC had their whole RNA sequenced. Samples were donated by 72 untreated early-stage non-small cell lung cancer patients. Every TCR cDNA molecule bore its own unique molecular identifier. TCRdb re-called the 5' RACE reads through MiXCR, storing one row per CDR3 protein. Of 2,000 or so distinct CDR3 sequences detected, roughly 10% appear once; the ten largest clones hold 23%. The receptor was isolated from a male donor with early-stage non-small cell lung cancer. This material consisted of normal lung tissue next to the tumor, taken at surgery.

The CDR3 loop is CASSLRGRSSYEQYF. In DNA, the CDR3 is TGTGCCAGCAGTTTACGTGGGAGATCCTCCTACGAGCAGTACTTC. The gene calls are TRBV12-3 or TRBV12-4 and TRBJ2-7, with D tentatively TRBD2 (5 bases). Between the trimmed V and J ends, which lost 2 bases and 0 bases, there was a span of 11 bases. The CDR3 sequence is 15 residues long.